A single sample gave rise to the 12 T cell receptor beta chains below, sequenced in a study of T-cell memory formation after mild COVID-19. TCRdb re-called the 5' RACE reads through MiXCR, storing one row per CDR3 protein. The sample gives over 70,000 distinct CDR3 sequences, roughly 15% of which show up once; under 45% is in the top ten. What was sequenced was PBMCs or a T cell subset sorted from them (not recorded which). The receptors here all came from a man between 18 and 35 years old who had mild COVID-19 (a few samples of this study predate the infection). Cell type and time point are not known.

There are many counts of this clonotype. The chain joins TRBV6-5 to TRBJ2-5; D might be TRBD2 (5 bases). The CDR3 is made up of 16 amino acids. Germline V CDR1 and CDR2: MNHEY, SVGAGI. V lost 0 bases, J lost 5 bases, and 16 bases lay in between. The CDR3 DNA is TGTGCCAGCAGTTACTCGAGGGCAGGAGGTGAGGAGACCCAGTACTTC. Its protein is CASSYSRAGGEETQYF.

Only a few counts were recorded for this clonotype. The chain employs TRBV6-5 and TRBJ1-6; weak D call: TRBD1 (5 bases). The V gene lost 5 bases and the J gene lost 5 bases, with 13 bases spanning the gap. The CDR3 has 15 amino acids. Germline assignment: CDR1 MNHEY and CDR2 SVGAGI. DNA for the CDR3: TGTGCCAGCAGTACCACGGGACTGCATAATTCACCCCTCCACTTT. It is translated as CASSTTGLHNSPLHF.

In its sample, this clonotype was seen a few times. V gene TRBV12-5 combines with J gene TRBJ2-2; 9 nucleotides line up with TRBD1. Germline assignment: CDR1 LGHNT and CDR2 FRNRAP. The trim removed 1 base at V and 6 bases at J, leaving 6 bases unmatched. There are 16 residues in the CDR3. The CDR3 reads CASGLAGTGYPGELFF. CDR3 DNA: TGTGCTAGTGGTTTGGCCGGGACAGGGTATCCCGGGGAGCTGTTTTTT.

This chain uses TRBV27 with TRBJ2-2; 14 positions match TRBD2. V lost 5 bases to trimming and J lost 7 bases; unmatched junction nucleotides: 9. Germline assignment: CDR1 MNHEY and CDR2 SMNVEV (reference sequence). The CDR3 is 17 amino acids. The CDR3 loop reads CASSPRTSGGLNGELFF. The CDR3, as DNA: TGTGCCAGCAGTCCCCGGACTAGCGGGGGGCTTAACGGGGAGCTGTTTTTT.

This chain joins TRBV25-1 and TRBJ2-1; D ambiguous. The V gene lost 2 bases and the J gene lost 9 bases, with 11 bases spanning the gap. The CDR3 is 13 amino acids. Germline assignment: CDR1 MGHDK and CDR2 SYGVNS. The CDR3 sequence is CASSEPTVAEQFF. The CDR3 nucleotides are TGTGCCAGCAGTGAACCCACTGTGGCTGAGCAGTTCTTC.

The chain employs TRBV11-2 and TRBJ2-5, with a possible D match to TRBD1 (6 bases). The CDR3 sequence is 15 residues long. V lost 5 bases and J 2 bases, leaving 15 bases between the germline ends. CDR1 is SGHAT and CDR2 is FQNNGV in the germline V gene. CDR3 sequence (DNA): TGTGCCAGCAGCCTGGGGGCAGGTACACAAGAGACCCAGTACTTC. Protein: CASSLGAGTQETQYF.

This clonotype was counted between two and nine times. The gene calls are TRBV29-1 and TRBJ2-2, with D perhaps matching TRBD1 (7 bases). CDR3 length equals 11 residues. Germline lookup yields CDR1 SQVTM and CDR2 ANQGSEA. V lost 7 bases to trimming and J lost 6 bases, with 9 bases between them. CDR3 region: CSAGGPGELFF. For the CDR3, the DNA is TGCAGCGCAGGGGGGCCCGGGGAGCTGTTTTTT.

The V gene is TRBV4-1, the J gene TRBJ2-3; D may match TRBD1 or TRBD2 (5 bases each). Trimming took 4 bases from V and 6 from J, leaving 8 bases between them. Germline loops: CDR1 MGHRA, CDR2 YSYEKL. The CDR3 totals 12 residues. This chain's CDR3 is CASSPGHDTQYF. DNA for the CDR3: TGCGCCAGCAGCCCGGGGCACGATACGCAGTATTTT.

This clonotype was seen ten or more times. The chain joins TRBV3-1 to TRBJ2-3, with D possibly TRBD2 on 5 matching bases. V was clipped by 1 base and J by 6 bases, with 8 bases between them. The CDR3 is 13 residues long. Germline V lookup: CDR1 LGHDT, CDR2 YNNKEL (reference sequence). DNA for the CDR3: TGTGCCAGCAGCCAAGTCGGCGGGGATACGCAGTATTTT. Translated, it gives CASSQVGGDTQYF.

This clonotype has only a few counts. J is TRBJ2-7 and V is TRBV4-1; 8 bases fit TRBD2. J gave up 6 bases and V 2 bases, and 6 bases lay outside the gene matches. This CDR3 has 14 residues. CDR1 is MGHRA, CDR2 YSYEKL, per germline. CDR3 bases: TGCGCCAGCAGCCAAATAGCGGGGTTGGGCGAGCAGTACTTC. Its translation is CASSQIAGLGEQYF.

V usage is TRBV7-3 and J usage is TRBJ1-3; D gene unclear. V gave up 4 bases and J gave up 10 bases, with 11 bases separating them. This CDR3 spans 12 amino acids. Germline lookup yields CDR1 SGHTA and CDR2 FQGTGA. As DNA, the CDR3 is TGTGCCAGCAGCTCCCCTCACGGAACCATATATTTT. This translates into CASSSPHGTIYF.

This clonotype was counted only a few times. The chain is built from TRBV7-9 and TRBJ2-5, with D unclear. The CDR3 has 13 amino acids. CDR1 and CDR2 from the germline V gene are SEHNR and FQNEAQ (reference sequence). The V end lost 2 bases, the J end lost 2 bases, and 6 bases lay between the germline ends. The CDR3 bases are TGTGCCAGCAGCTTATACAGTCAAGAGACCCAGTACTTC. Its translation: CASSLYSQETQYF.